The 19 T cell receptor beta chains presented below share a single source sample, sequenced in a study of blood T cells in healthy people across ages. A second PCR, run for about 7 to 11 cycles, used a sample-barcoded 5' primer plus a J-beta primer mix. TCRdb called the 5' RACE reads again in MiXCR, with one record for every CDR3 protein. The table includes fewer than 900,000 distinct CDR3 sequences, around 49% detected once. The sequenced sample consisted of blood. The receptors derive from a woman between 55 and 75 years old in good health.

The chain carries TRBV4-3 and TRBJ2-4; the D is unclear. TRBJ2-7 matches the DNA end more closely, so the J call is doubtful. This CDR3 comprises 15 residues. Looked up from germline, CDR1 is LGHNA and CDR2 is YSLEER. CDR3 DNA sequence: TGCGCCAGCAGCCAAGATCTTTGGGGTAGGAGCGAGCAGTACTTC. It is translated as CASSQDLWGRSEQYF.

The rearrangement links TRBV10-3 to TRBJ2-5; TRBD2 is a possible D gene (5 bases). Germline CDR1 reads ENHRY; CDR2 reads SYGVKD. This CDR3 is 13 amino acids long. The V gene lost 8 bases and the J gene lost 11 bases, with 21 bases spanning the gap. The CDR3 here is CAIFSSRSFGQYF. CDR3 sequence (DNA): TGTGCCATCTTTTCTAGCAGGAGCTTCGGGCAGTACTTC.

The count of this clonotype is one. The chain carries TRBV7-2 and TRBJ2-5; D not certain. The germline V and J ends were trimmed by 6 bases and 1 base, with 12 bases remaining between them. This CDR3 spans 14 amino acids. CDR1 and CDR2 (germline): SGHTA, FQGNSA. CDR3 region: CASSQSQVQETQYF. CDR3 nucleotide sequence: TGTGCCAGCAGTCAAAGCCAGGTCCAAGAGACCCAGTACTTC.

The J gene is TRBJ2-1, the V gene TRBV29-1; D is ambiguous. CDR3 size: 13 residues. Germline values: CDR1 SQVTM, CDR2 ANQGSEA. V was clipped by 4 bases and J by 4 bases, with 11 bases between them. The CDR3 is CSVGSSVYNEQFF. As DNA, the CDR3 is TGCAGCGTTGGGTCGTCGGTATACAATGAGCAGTTCTTC.

The chain joins TRBV29-1 to TRBJ2-6; 9 bases line up with TRBD1. The CDR3 extends over 15 amino acids. The germline V gene encodes CDR1 SQVTM and CDR2 ANQGSEA. V lost 6 bases to trimming and J lost 1 base; unmatched junction nucleotides: 4. CDR3 loop: CSVGQGLSGANVLTF. CDR3 sequence (DNA): TGCAGCGTGGGACAGGGTTTATCTGGGGCCAACGTCCTGACTTTC.

The rearrangement joins TRBV7-2 to TRBJ1-6; TRBD1 matches 7 bases. Germline CDR1 and CDR2: SGHTA and FQGNSA. Trimming took 5 bases from V and 7 from J; bases not matched to a gene: 8. The CDR3 covers 15 residues. This CDR3 is CASSTSGTVNSPLHF. CDR3 nucleotides: TGTGCCAGCAGCACCTCCGGGACAGTCAATTCACCCCTCCACTTT.

The chain has TRBV20-1 and TRBJ2-7; possible D gene TRBD2, 5 bases. This CDR3 contains 14 residues. The V end lost 4 bases, the J end lost 2 bases, and 15 bases lay between the germline ends. CDR1 and CDR2 (germline): DFQATT, SNEGSKA (reference sequence). The CDR3 DNA sequence: TGCAGTGCTACTGCACCCCGGGGTACCTACGAGCAGTACTTC. Protein sequence: CSATAPRGTYEQYF.

There are a few counts of this clonotype. V and J are TRBV7-9 and TRBJ1-2; 9 positions agree with TRBD1. Germline trimming cut 5 bases from V and 2 bases from J; bases unmatched to any gene: 6. From germline, CDR1 is SEHNR and CDR2 FQNEAQ (reference sequence). The CDR3 is made up of 15 amino acids. DNA of the CDR3: TGTGCCAGCAGCCAGGACAGGGGTCAGAACTATGGCTACACCTTC. Protein product: CASSQDRGQNYGYTF.

V usage is TRBV30 and J usage is TRBJ1-2; TRBD1 matches 7 bases. V lost 5 bases to trimming and J lost 3 bases; unmatched junction nucleotides: 9. This CDR3 region has 14 residues. Germline V gives CDR1 GTSNPN, CDR2 SVGIG (reference sequence). The CDR3 protein is CAWVDRGTDYGYTF. CDR3 coding DNA: TGTGCCTGGGTTGATAGAGGGACAGACTATGGCTACACCTTC.

This clonotype occurred a few times. The genes are TRBV6-6 and TRBJ1-2; D uncertain. This CDR3 region has 13 residues. Germline lookup yields CDR1 MNHNY and CDR2 SVGAGI (reference sequence). V was trimmed by 5 bases and J by 5 bases, leaving 12 bases between them. The CDR3 region is CASSTQVTYGYTF. DNA of the CDR3: TGTGCCAGCAGTACCCAAGTGACGTATGGCTACACCTTC.

This clonotype was observed a handful of times. The V gene is TRBV27, the J gene TRBJ2-5; D unclear. Trimming left V 0 bases short and J 5 bases short, with 10 bases between. Germline V gene data show CDR1 as MNHEY and CDR2 as SMNVEV (reference sequence). The CDR3 has 14 amino acids. CDR3 bases: TGTGCCAGCAGTTTATCGACCCTGGGCGAGACCCAGTACTTC. This codes for CASSLSTLGETQYF.

This chain uses TRBV7-6 with TRBJ1-1; the D gene is possibly TRBD1 (6 bases). Germline V gene sequence: CDR1 SGHVS, CDR2 FNYEAQ. This CDR3 has 15 residues. Trimming left V 3 bases short and J 3 bases short, with 14 bases between. The CDR3 region is CASSFPYRADTEAFF. CDR3 sequence (DNA): TGTGCCAGCAGCTTCCCGTACAGGGCGGACACTGAAGCTTTCTTT.

This clonotype was seen repeatedly, ten times or more. The chain links TRBV7-2 to TRBJ2-3; TRBD2 aligns across 9 bases. Per germline, CDR1 SGHTA and CDR2 FQGNSA. This CDR3 is 14 amino acids long. V shed 2 bases, J shed 7 bases, and the junction held 4 bases outside the gene matches. CDR3 amino acids: CASSLLAGTNTQYF. CDR3 sequence (DNA): TGTGCCAGCAGCTTACTAGCGGGAACAAATACGCAGTATTTT.

The chain employs TRBV20-1 and TRBJ1-5, with D tentatively TRBD1 (6 bases). V lost 4 bases and J 3 bases, leaving 22 bases between the germline ends. This CDR3 has 17 amino acids. The germline CDR1 and CDR2 sequences are DFQATT and SNEGSKA (reference sequence). The CDR3 sequence is CSATPGGRGTSNQPQHF. The DNA for the CDR3 is TGCAGTGCTACCCCGGGGGGCAGGGGAACTTCCAATCAGCCCCAGCATTTT.

This clonotype has only a few counts. The V and J genes are TRBV10-3 and TRBJ2-5; TRBD1 matches at 9 bases. The J call may be wrong; the DNA end is better matched by TRBJ2-7. CDR3 length: 11 amino acids. Per germline, CDR1 ENHRY and CDR2 SYGVKD. In nucleotides, the CDR3 is TGTGCCTCTAACAGGGGGCTCGAGCAGTACTTC. This encodes CASNRGLEQYF.

The chain joins TRBV20-1 to TRBJ1-1; D gene uncertain. V lost 0 bases to trimming and J lost 12 bases, with 14 bases between them. CDR1 and CDR2 from the germline V gene are DFQATT and SNEGSKA (reference sequence). This CDR3 comprises 12 residues. The DNA for the CDR3 is TGCAGTGCTAGAGATCTGGATAGAAATACTTTCTTT. Translated, it gives CSARDLDRNTFF.

CDR3 in amino acids: CASSDLREVHYEQYF. The CDR3 region has the DNA TGTGCCAGCAGTGACCTCCGGGAGGTCCACTACGAGCAGTACTTC. The genes are TRBV12-3 or TRBV12-4 and TRBJ2-7, with TRBD2 matching over 7 bases. There are 15 residues in the CDR3. V lost 5 bases, J lost 3 bases, and 10 bases stayed unmatched.

This chain links TRBV27 with TRBJ2-1; D may correspond to TRBD1 or TRBD2 (5 bases each). Trimming removed 6 bases from V and 1 base from J, with 10 bases in between. This CDR3 region has 14 residues. CDR1 is MNHEY and CDR2 is SMNVEV in the germline V gene (reference sequence). The CDR3 sequence: CASSERGSYNEQFF. The CDR3 DNA follows: TGTGCCAGCAGCGAGAGGGGATCCTACAATGAGCAGTTCTTC.

The chain is built from TRBV6-2 or TRBV6-3 and TRBJ2-5, with a tentative D call TRBD2 (5 bases). From germline, CDR1 is MNHEY and CDR2 SVGEGT. Deletions cut 6 bases from V and 3 bases from J, with 11 bases between. CDR3 length equals 13 residues. The CDR3 nucleotides read TGTGCCAGCAGGGAAGTGGGAGAAGAGACCCAGTACTTC. This codes for CASREVGEETQYF.